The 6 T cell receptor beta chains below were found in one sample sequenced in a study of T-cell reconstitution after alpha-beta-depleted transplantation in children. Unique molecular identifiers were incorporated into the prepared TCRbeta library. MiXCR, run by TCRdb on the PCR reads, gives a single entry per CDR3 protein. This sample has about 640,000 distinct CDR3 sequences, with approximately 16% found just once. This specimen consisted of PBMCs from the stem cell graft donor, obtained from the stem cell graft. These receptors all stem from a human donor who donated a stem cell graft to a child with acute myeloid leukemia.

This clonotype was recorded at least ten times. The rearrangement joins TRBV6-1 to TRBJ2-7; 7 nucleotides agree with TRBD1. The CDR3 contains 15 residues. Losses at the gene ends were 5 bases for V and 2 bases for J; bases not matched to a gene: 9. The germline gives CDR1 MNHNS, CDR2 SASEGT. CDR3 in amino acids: CASSQGQPVTYEQYF. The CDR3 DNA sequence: TGTGCCAGCAGTCAGGGACAGCCGGTTACCTACGAGCAGTACTTC.

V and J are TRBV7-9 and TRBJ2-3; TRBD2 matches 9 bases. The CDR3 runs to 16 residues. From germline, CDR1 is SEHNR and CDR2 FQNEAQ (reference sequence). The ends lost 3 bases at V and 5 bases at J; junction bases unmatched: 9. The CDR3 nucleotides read TGTGCCAGCAGCTTCTCAAGGTTACTAGCGGGAGATACGCAGTATTTT. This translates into CASSFSRLLAGDTQYF.

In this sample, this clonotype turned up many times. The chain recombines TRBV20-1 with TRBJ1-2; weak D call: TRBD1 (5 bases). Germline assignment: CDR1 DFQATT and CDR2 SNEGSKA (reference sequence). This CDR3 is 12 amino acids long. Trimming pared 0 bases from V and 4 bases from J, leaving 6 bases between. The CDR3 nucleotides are TGCAGTGCTAGAGATGGGGGCTATGGCTACACCTTC. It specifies CSARDGGYGYTF.

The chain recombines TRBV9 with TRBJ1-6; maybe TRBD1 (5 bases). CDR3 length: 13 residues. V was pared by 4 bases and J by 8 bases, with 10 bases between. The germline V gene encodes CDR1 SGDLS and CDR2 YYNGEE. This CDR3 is CASSPRDDSPLHF. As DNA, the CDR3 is TGTGCCAGCAGCCCCCGGGACGATTCACCCCTCCACTTT. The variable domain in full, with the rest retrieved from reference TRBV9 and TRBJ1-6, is DSGVTQTPKHLITATGQRVTLRCSPRSGDLSVYWYQQSLDQGLQFLIQYYNGEERAKGNILERFSAQQFPDLHSELNLSSLELGDSALYFCASSPRDDSPLHFGNGTRLTVT.

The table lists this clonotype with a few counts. The CDR3 nucleotides are TGTGCCAGCAGCTTACAGAGCTATAGCAATCAGCCCCAGCATTTT. Translating it yields CASSLQSYSNQPQHF. V usage is TRBV7-2 and J usage is TRBJ1-5; no clear D. Germline values: CDR1 SGHTA, CDR2 FQGNSA. V was trimmed by 2 bases and J by 0 bases, leaving 8 bases between them. This CDR3 has 15 amino acids.

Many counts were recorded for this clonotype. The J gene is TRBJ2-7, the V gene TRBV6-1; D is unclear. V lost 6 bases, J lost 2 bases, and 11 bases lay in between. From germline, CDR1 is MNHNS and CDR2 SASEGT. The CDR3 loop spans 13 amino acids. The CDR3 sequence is CASSLSATYEQYV. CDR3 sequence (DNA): TGTGCCAGCAGCCTCTCGGCGACCTACGAGCAGTACGTC.